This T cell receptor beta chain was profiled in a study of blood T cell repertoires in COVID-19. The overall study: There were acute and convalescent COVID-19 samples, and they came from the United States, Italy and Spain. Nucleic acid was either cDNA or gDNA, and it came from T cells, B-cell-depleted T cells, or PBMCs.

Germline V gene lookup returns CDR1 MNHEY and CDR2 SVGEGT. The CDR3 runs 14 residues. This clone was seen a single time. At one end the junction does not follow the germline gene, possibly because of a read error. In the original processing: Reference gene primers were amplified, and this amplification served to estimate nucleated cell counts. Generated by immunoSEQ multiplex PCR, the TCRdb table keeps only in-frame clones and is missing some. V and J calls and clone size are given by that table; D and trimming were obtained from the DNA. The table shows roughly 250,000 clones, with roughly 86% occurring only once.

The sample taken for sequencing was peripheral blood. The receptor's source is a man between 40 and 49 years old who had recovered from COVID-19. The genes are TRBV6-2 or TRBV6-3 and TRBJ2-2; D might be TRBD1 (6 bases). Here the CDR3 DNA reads TGTGTCAGCAGTTACCTAGGGGGCACCGGGGAGCTGTTTTTT. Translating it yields CVSSYLGGTGELFF.